This T cell receptor (beta chain) was sequenced during a study of early T cells in non-severe SARS-CoV-2 infection (dated by TCRdb to about 2021). Notes on the research overall: Because TCR sequencing was done on bulk RNA from unsorted whole blood, the alpha and beta chains could not be paired. Overall study outcomes, separate from this receptor: VDJdb matching was skewed toward anti-spike CD8 responses, so virus-specific expansions were likely underestimated and private and CD4 specificities were missed.

The study was a case-control design nested within a healthcare worker cohort in London, UK, with weekly nasopharyngeal swab PCR tests and blood sampling. Between 23 and 31 March 2020, the week of the UK lockdown, healthcare workers were enrolled and then followed up weekly for as long as 16 weeks. The germline V gene (reference sequence) specifies SEHNR as CDR1 and FQNEAQ as CDR2. Spanning cysteine to phenylalanine, the CDR3 consists of 11 amino acids. Only the CDR3 part of the read is kept: 33 bases, read in frame from the first base. The V end loses 5 bases and the J end loses 15 bases, and a stretch of 14 bases separates them. This clonotype came up a few times. Which antigen it targets is not known. The sample holds no much larger clone one base away, and base qualities are not on file. The receptor library was made with 5' RACE. TCRdb shows the sequencer as NextSeq 500. To correct for sequencing error and PCR bias, the TCR library protocol tagged individual cDNA molecules with unique molecular identifiers. Sequencing covered both TCR alpha and beta chains, and within each sample the abundances of alpha and beta sequences were tightly co-correlated. The source study handled its data this way. V gene, J gene and CDR3 annotation of TCR sequences was performed with Decombinator V4. Expanded TCRs were defined as changing significantly between any two time points under a Poisson model with p below 0.0001. TCR abundances were normalised to the total number of TCRs sequenced per sample and expressed as counts per million. MAIT TCRs were defined by TRAV1-2 paired with TRAJ12, TRAJ20 or TRAJ33, and iNKT TCRs by TRAV10 paired with TRAJ18. VDJdb, accessed 1 November 2021, was searched for CMV, EBV and SARS-CoV-2 annotated TCRs, excluding TCRs annotated for multiple antigens. The raw public data were reprocessed by TCRdb itself: fastp quality trimming at Q25, MiXCR clonotype calling, in-frame beta chains only. Identical CDR3 proteins give one entry, which carries the most common genes and DNA. The V and J calls and clone size come from TCRdb's table, not from the authors' own analysis. The table for this sample lists about 110,000 distinct CDR3 sequences; about 12% of them were counted only once. The ten largest clones take up 3% to 3.5% of the sample.

This TCR was sampled from an adult who was a healthcare worker with PCR-confirmed SARS-CoV-2 infection or an uninfected control (not recorded which). Sequenced material: whole blood. The receptor chain draws on TRBV7-9 and TRBJ2-1, and TRBD2 may be the D gene, going by 5 matching bases. The nucleotide sequence is given as TGTGCCAGCAGCCCCGGACTGGCGCGGTTCTTC. Translated, this is CASSPGLARFF.